These T cell receptor beta chains were read from a single sample in a study of Ad26.COV2.S vaccination and SARS-CoV-2 variants. The repertoire was sequenced with immunoSEQ multiplex PCR; TCRdb's copy has only in-frame clones and lacks some. Of some 250,000 clones in the sample, more than 75% are singletons; the top ten hold about 10%. Sequenced material: peripheral blood, taken in a trial of Ad26.COV2.S vaccine versus placebo. The receptors were sampled from a person aged 18 to 59 who received the Ad26.COV2.S COVID-19 vaccine or a placebo. The CDR3 runs from the conserved cysteine through the conserved F or W. Fields, in order: clone size, V gene, D gene, J gene, CDR3 protein, CDR3 DNA. The D gene is left open where the match is weak. Clone size appears in some rows only: once, few, many, or a class for an expanded clone.

abundance: -
v_gene: TRBV5-1
d_gene: TRBD1
j_gene: TRBJ1-1
CDR3aa: CASSSRQGLGTEAFF
CDR3nt: TGCGCCAGCAGCTCCCGACAGGGGCTGGGCACTGAAGCTTTCTTT

abundance: -
v_gene: TRBV5-1
d_gene: -
j_gene: TRBJ2-3
CDR3aa: CASSPGGTRDTQYF
CDR3nt: TGCGCCAGCAGCCCAGGGGGGACCCGGGATACGCAGTATTTT

abundance: -
v_gene: TRBV27
d_gene: TRBD2
j_gene: TRBJ2-7
CDR3aa: CASRNLGGLAGARTYEQYF
CDR3nt: TGTGCCAGCAGAAACCTCGGCGGACTAGCGGGAGCACGAACCTACGAGCAGTACTTC

abundance: -
v_gene: TRBV5-1
d_gene: -
j_gene: TRBJ2-5
CDR3aa: CASSLGGGRGQETQYF
CDR3nt: TGCGCCAGCAGCTTGGGTGGGGGCAGGGGTCAAGAGACCCAGTACTTC

abundance: -
v_gene: TRBV27
d_gene: TRBD1
j_gene: TRBJ2-3
CDR3aa: CASSLSGRRQGPGDTQYF
CDR3nt: TGTGCCAGCAGTTTATCCGGGCGCCGACAGGGGCCGGGAGATACGCAGTATTTT

abundance: -
v_gene: TRBV9
d_gene: TRBD2
j_gene: TRBJ2-3
CDR3aa: CASSTLAGEGDTQYF
CDR3nt: TGTGCCAGCAGCACCTTAGCGGGGGAGGGAGATACGCAGTATTTT

abundance: -
v_gene: TRBV6-2/TRBV6-3
d_gene: -
j_gene: TRBJ2-3
CDR3aa: CASSSIPGGVGGDTQYF
CDR3nt: TGTGCCAGCAGTTCGATCCCCGGGGGCGTAGGAGGAGATACGCAGTATTTT

abundance: -
v_gene: TRBV19
d_gene: -
j_gene: TRBJ2-2
CDR3aa: CASSRTTRELFF
CDR3nt: TGTGCCAGTAGCCGGACTACCCGGGAGCTGTTTTTT

abundance: -
v_gene: TRBV19
d_gene: -
j_gene: TRBJ1-1
CDR3aa: CASSHKEGSTEAFF
CDR3nt: TGTGCCAGTAGTCATAAGGAGGGAAGCACTGAAGCTTTCTTT

abundance: -
v_gene: TRBV7-9
d_gene: -
j_gene: TRBJ1-5
CDR3aa: CASSPDINSNQPQHF
CDR3nt: TGTGCCAGCAGCCCCGACATAAACAGCAATCAGCCCCAGCATTTT

abundance: -
v_gene: TRBV19
d_gene: -
j_gene: TRBJ2-7
CDR3aa: CASSYRMAYEQYF
CDR3nt: TGTGCCAGTAGTTACCGGATGGCCTACGAGCAGTACTTC

abundance: -
v_gene: TRBV5-6
d_gene: -
j_gene: TRBJ2-2
CDR3aa: CASSLYGELFF
CDR3nt: TGTGCCAGCAGCTTGTACGGGGAGCTGTTTTTT

abundance: -
v_gene: TRBV19
d_gene: -
j_gene: TRBJ1-2
CDR3aa: CATSSRVNYGYTF
CDR3nt: TGTGCCACCTCGAGTCGGGTAAACTATGGCTACACCTTC

abundance: -
v_gene: TRBV18
d_gene: -
j_gene: TRBJ2-5
CDR3aa: CASSAGVKGETQYF
CDR3nt: TGTGCCAGCTCAGCCGGGGTGAAGGGAGAGACCCAGTACTTC

abundance: -
v_gene: TRBV9
d_gene: -
j_gene: TRBJ2-2
CDR3aa: CASSATNTGELFF
CDR3nt: TGTGCCAGCAGCGCGACGAACACCGGGGAGCTGTTTTTT

abundance: -
v_gene: TRBV11-3
d_gene: TRBD1
j_gene: TRBJ2-1
CDR3aa: CASSQEGTGYNEQFF
CDR3nt: TGTGCCAGCAGTCAGGAGGGGACAGGCTACAATGAGCAGTTCTTC

abundance: -
v_gene: TRBV4-3
d_gene: -
j_gene: TRBJ2-1
CDR3aa: CASSRSEQGSYNEQFF
CDR3nt: TGCGCCAGCAGCCGATCCGAACAGGGTTCCTACAATGAGCAGTTCTTC

abundance: -
v_gene: TRBV7-9
d_gene: -
j_gene: TRBJ1-6
CDR3aa: CASSPAGANSPLHF
CDR3nt: TGTGCCAGCAGCCCCGCAGGGGCCAATTCACCCCTCCACTTT

abundance: once
v_gene: TRBV28
d_gene: -
j_gene: TRBJ1-2
CDR3aa: CASSLQQGHGYTF
CDR3nt: TGTGCCAGCAGTCTTCAACAGGGCCATGGCTACACCTTC

abundance: -
v_gene: TRBV4-2
d_gene: TRBD2
j_gene: TRBJ2-1
CDR3aa: CASSQGGEGPGTSGRASYNEQFF
CDR3nt: TGTGCCAGCAGCCAAGGGGGCGAAGGTCCCGGGACTAGCGGGAGGGCGTCCTACAATGAGCAGTTCTTC

abundance: -
v_gene: TRBV28
d_gene: -
j_gene: TRBJ2-1
CDR3aa: CASSSQVGNEQFF
CDR3nt: TGTGCCAGCAGTTCTCAGGTGGGGAATGAGCAGTTCTTC

abundance: -
v_gene: TRBV6-5
d_gene: -
j_gene: TRBJ2-3
CDR3aa: CASSRGGVSTDTQYF
CDR3nt: TGTGCCAGCAGTAGGGGGGGGGTCAGCACAGATACGCAGTATTTT

abundance: -
v_gene: TRBV5-6
d_gene: -
j_gene: TRBJ1-2
CDR3aa: CASSPKLGIHYGYTF
CDR3nt: TGTGCCAGCAGCCCTAAACTCGGTATTCACTATGGCTACACCTTC

abundance: -
v_gene: TRBV7-3
d_gene: -
j_gene: TRBJ2-5
CDR3aa: CASSQTGQGETQYF
CDR3nt: TGTGCCAGCAGCCAAACGGGGCAGGGAGAGACCCAGTACTTC

abundance: -
v_gene: TRBV18
d_gene: TRBD1
j_gene: TRBJ1-4
CDR3aa: CASSPGGTANEKLFF
CDR3nt: TGTGCCAGCTCACCTGGGGGGACAGCCAATGAAAAACTGTTTTTT

abundance: -
v_gene: TRBV11-1
d_gene: -
j_gene: TRBJ1-1
CDR3aa: CASSLEVLMNTEAFF
CDR3nt: TGTGCCAGCAGCTTAGAGGTCCTCATGAACACTGAAGCTTTCTTT

abundance: -
v_gene: TRBV11-2
d_gene: TRBD1
j_gene: TRBJ2-5
CDR3aa: CASSPGAGGVETQYF
CDR3nt: TGTGCCAGCAGCCCAGGGGCAGGGGGCGTTGAGACCCAGTACTTC

abundance: -
v_gene: TRBV21-1
d_gene: -
j_gene: TRBJ2-1
CDR3aa: CASSTKAGTGVSEQFF
CDR3nt: TGTGCCAGCAGCACCAAAGCCGGGACAGGGGTGAGTGAGCAGTTCTTC

abundance: -
v_gene: TRBV5-5
d_gene: -
j_gene: TRBJ1-4
CDR3aa: CACQPRRGFNEKLFF
CDR3nt: TGTGCCTGCCAGCCCCGGAGGGGGTTTAATGAAAAACTGTTTTTT

abundance: -
v_gene: TRBV5-3
d_gene: -
j_gene: TRBJ2-7
CDR3aa: CARSSGSLGSYEQYF
CDR3nt: TGTGCCAGAAGCTCAGGATCCCTAGGGTCCTACGAGCAGTACTTC

abundance: -
v_gene: TRBV28
d_gene: -
j_gene: TRBJ1-2
CDR3aa: CASSFPPLGYTF
CDR3nt: TGTGCCAGCAGTTTTCCCCCCCTTGGCTACACCTTC

abundance: once
v_gene: TRBV5-1
d_gene: -
j_gene: TRBJ2-1
CDR3aa: CASLDPTYNEQFF
CDR3nt: TGCGCCAGCCTGGACCCCACCTACAATGAGCAGTTCTTC

abundance: -
v_gene: TRBV28
d_gene: TRBD2
j_gene: TRBJ2-1
CDR3aa: CASSFRGLAGSYNEQFF
CDR3nt: TGTGCCAGCAGTTTCAGGGGACTAGCTGGCTCCTACAATGAGCAGTTCTTC

abundance: once
v_gene: TRBV28
d_gene: TRBD1
j_gene: TRBJ1-5
CDR3aa: CASSARGTGGRQPQHF
CDR3nt: TGTGCCAGCAGTGCCCGGGGGACAGGGGGCCGACAGCCCCAGCATTTT

abundance: -
v_gene: TRBV6-5
d_gene: -
j_gene: TRBJ1-5
CDR3aa: CASSTTGIRNQPQHF
CDR3nt: TGTGCCAGCTCAACAACAGGGATCCGCAATCAGCCCCAGCATTTT